Listed below are T cell receptor beta chains from one sample, sequenced in a study of T cell responses to AZD1222 COVID-19 vaccine. Some clones are missing from TCRdb's copy, which holds only in-frame ones; the method was immunoSEQ multiplex PCR. The data show around 140,000 clones, around 85% seen once. The source material was peripheral blood, sampled 28 days after the second dose of the MenACWY control vaccine. All receptors come from an adult who received the MenACWY meningococcal vaccine as a control. Each CDR3 is given with its conserved first and last residue. Each record gives: J gene, clone size, V gene, D gene, CDR3 protein, CDR3 DNA. The D gene is left open where the match is weak. Some rows have no size entry. The others give once, few or many, or a class for an expanded clone.

TRBJ1-6 | - | TRBV6-2/TRBV6-3 | - | CASSYNWSPLHF | TGTGCCAGCAGTTACAACTGGTCACCCCTCCACTTT
TRBJ2-7 | - | TRBV27 | TRBD1 | CASSYGTGGSEQYF | TGTGCCAGCAGTTACGGGACAGGGGGCAGCGAGCAGTACTTC
TRBJ2-7 | - | TRBV11-3 | - | CASSLDLGGNRIYEQYF | TGTGCCAGCAGCTTAGATCTAGGAGGGAACAGAATTTACGAGCAGTACTTC
TRBJ1-3 | - | TRBV19 | TRBD1 | CASSISGTGVGNTIYF | TGTGCCAGTAGTATCTCCGGGACAGGGGTTGGAAACACCATATATTTT
TRBJ1-4 | - | TRBV7-9 | - | CASSLVQGSNEKLFF | TGTGCCAGCAGCTTAGTCCAGGGGTCTAATGAAAAACTGTTTTTT
TRBJ2-7 | - | TRBV30 | - | CAWSVGIYEQYF | TGTGCCTGGAGTGTGGGAATCTACGAGCAGTACTTC
TRBJ2-1 | - | TRBV10-3 | TRBD1 | CATVRQGGVWGEQFF | TGTGCCACCGTCCGACAGGGTGGTGTCTGGGGTGAGCAGTTCTTC
TRBJ2-1 | - | TRBV6-5 | TRBD2 | CASSRTSADNEQFF | TGTGCCAGCAGTCGGACTAGCGCGGACAATGAGCAGTTCTTC
TRBJ2-1 | - | TRBV24-1 | TRBD2 | CATSDNLPGGGSEQFF | TGTGCCACCAGTGATAACCTCCCTGGGGGGGGGTCTGAGCAGTTCTTC
TRBJ2-5 | few | TRBV19 | - | CASSPTHSQARETQYF | TGTGCCAGTAGTCCGACCCACAGTCAGGCACGGGAGACCCAGTACTTC
TRBJ1-4 | - | TRBV11-2 | - | CASSLTNGNEKLFF | TGTGCCAGCAGCTTAACAAACGGGAATGAAAAACTGTTTTTT
TRBJ1-5 | - | TRBV28 | TRBD1 | CASTILPGQANQPQHF | TGTGCCAGCACCATATTACCCGGACAGGCGAATCAGCCCCAGCATTTT
TRBJ2-1 | - | TRBV14 | - | CASSQGGPRTSYNEQFF | TGTGCCAGCAGCCAAGGCGGGCCTCGGACCTCCTACAATGAGCAGTTCTTC
TRBJ2-2 | - | TRBV27 | - | CASSHANTGELFF | TGTGCCAGCAGCCACGCGAACACCGGGGAGCTGTTTTTT
TRBJ2-1 | - | TRBV29-1 | - | CSVAGQVHYNEQFF | TGCAGCGTTGCCGGGCAGGTGCACTACAATGAGCAGTTCTTC
TRBJ2-2 | - | TRBV5-1 | TRBD1 | CASSWMVGTAVDVGELFF | TGCGCCAGCAGCTGGATGGTAGGGACAGCGGTGGACGTTGGGGAGCTGTTTTTT
TRBJ1-4 | - | TRBV7-2 | - | CASSPEPATNEKLFF | TGTGCCAGCAGCCCAGAGCCTGCAACTAATGAAAAACTGTTTTTT
TRBJ1-2 | - | TRBV28 | - | CASSLSQGHYGYTF | TGTGCCAGCAGTCTATCTCAGGGGCACTATGGCTACACCTTC
TRBJ2-7 | - | TRBV5-5 | TRBD2 | CASSLVAGGNEQYF | TGTGCCAGCAGCTTGGTAGCGGGAGGGAACGAGCAGTACTTC
TRBJ2-5 | - | TRBV7-9 | TRBD1 | CASRKPGQGMETQYF | TGTGCCAGCAGGAAACCGGGACAGGGGATGGAGACCCAGTACTTC
TRBJ1-2 | once | TRBV29-1 | - | CSVDGGVNYGYTF | TGCAGCGTTGATGGGGGCGTCAACTATGGCTACACCTTC
TRBJ1-1 | - | TRBV12-3/TRBV12-4 | - | CASSVIGGGGAFF | TGTGCCAGCAGCGTAATCGGTGGGGGGGGAGCTTTCTTT
TRBJ1-5 | - | TRBV6-5 | TRBD1 | CASRKTGTGNQPQHF | TGTGCCAGCAGGAAGACCGGGACAGGGAATCAGCCCCAGCATTTT
TRBJ1-1 | - | TRBV29-1 | TRBD1 | CSVYRGAEAFF | TGCAGCGTTTACAGGGGAGCTGAAGCTTTCTTT
TRBJ2-3 | - | TRBV3-1/TRBV3-2 | TRBD1 | CASSLQLAGGIDTQYF | TGTGCCAGCAGCCTCCAACTGGCAGGGGGCATAGATACGCAGTATTTT
TRBJ2-1 | - | TRBV15 | - | CATSRNLDEQFF | TGTGCCACCAGCAGGAACCTTGATGAGCAGTTCTTC
TRBJ2-1 | few | TRBV27 | - | CASSFGAAARGINEQFF | TGTGCCAGCAGTTTTGGGGCGGCGGCGCGGGGAATCAATGAGCAGTTCTTC
TRBJ1-5 | - | TRBV28 | TRBD1 | CASSFDRGNQPQHF | TGTGCCAGCAGTTTCGACAGGGGGAATCAGCCCCAGCATTTT
TRBJ2-5 | - | TRBV15 | - | CATSRLARKGQETQYF | TGTGCCACCAGCAGACTAGCGCGGAAGGGGCAAGAGACCCAGTACTTC
TRBJ1-5 | - | TRBV24-1 | - | CATSDPGVNQPQHF | TGTGCCACCAGTGATCCAGGGGTCAATCAGCCCCAGCATTTT
TRBJ1-5 | - | TRBV12-3/TRBV12-4 | - | CASSAAVGAQHF | TGTGCCAGCAGTGCGGCAGTAGGGGCCCAGCATTTT
TRBJ2-3 | - | TRBV6-5 | TRBD2 | CASSYLAGGAADTQYF | TGTGCCAGCAGTTACTTAGCGGGGGGTGCAGCAGATACGCAGTATTTT
TRBJ2-1 | - | TRBV4-2 | TRBD2 | CASSQGVLAVNNEQFF | TGTGCCAGCAGCCAAGGGGTACTAGCGGTAAACAATGAGCAGTTCTTC
TRBJ1-5 | - | TRBV24-1 | TRBD1 | CATSDSPEKRQGRDQPQHF | TGTGCCACCAGTGACTCACCCGAGAAGAGACAGGGCCGAGATCAGCCCCAGCATTTT
TRBJ2-5 | once | TRBV5-1 | - | CASSESALRLGETQYF | TGCGCCAGCAGCGAATCGGCCCTTAGGCTTGGCGAGACCCAGTACTTC
TRBJ1-2 | - | TRBV7-9 | - | CASMPRQDTNYGYTF | TGTGCCAGCATGCCCAGACAGGATACTAACTATGGCTACACCTTC
TRBJ2-2 | - | TRBV7-3 | - | CASSPFGGRSLSGELFF | TGTGCCAGCAGCCCGTTCGGGGGGCGCAGTTTGTCCGGGGAGCTGTTTTTT
TRBJ1-3 | - | TRBV9 | - | CASSVFGGAGNTIYF | TGTGCCAGCAGCGTTTTCGGGGGAGCTGGAAACACCATATATTTT
TRBJ2-1 | - | TRBV7-2 | TRBD2 | CASSLASGAYNEQFF | TGTGCCAGCAGCTTAGCAAGCGGGGCCTACAATGAGCAGTTCTTC
TRBJ2-2 | once | TRBV12-3/TRBV12-4 | - | CASSLEGGVLFF | TGTGCCAGCAGTTTAGAGGGGGGAGTGCTGTTTTTT
TRBJ1-1 | - | TRBV6-2/TRBV6-3 | - | CASSYTGYTEAFF | TGTGCCAGCAGTTATACGGGTTACACTGAAGCTTTCTTT
TRBJ2-7 | - | TRBV6-5 | - | CASVSPGWDREQYF | TGTGCCAGCGTGAGTCCAGGGTGGGATCGCGAGCAGTACTTC
TRBJ1-2 | few | TRBV27 | - | CASSTRDGYGYTF | TGTGCCAGCTCGACCCGGGACGGATATGGCTACACCTTC
TRBJ1-2 | - | TRBV2 | TRBD1 | CASSQGGYGYTF | TGTGCCAGCAGTCAGGGGGGCTATGGCTACACCTTC
TRBJ1-1 | - | TRBV4-2 | TRBD1 | CASSHRGRGTEAFF | TGTGCCAGCAGCCATAGGGGGCGCGGGACTGAAGCTTTCTTT
TRBJ1-1 | few | TRBV5-4 | - | CASSLGGEELNTEAFF | TGTGCCAGCAGCTTGGGCGGGGAAGAACTGAACACTGAAGCTTTCTTT